The 15 T cell receptor beta chains given below trace back to one sample, sequenced in a study of shared clonotypes between healthy human individuals. The data were produced by immunoSEQ multiplex PCR, yet TCRdb's version contains in-frame clones alone and is incomplete. The data hold about 500,000 clones, with around 77% observed a single time. Sequencing was carried out using PBMCs. Source of these receptors: a middle-aged woman in good health. Some clones in this sample may be carry-over from other donors' samples.

The rearrangement joins TRBV15 to TRBJ2-7; D is ambiguous. The CDR3 totals 13 residues. Germline values: CDR1 LNHNV, CDR2 YYDKDF (reference sequence). Trimming shortened V by 6 bases and J by 4 bases, and 13 bases separated the two germline ends. CDR3 loop: CATSGGTKYEQYF. In DNA form, the CDR3 reads TGTGCCACCAGTGGCGGAACAAAATACGAGCAGTACTTC.

The chain couples TRBV15 to TRBJ2-7; D is unresolved. CDR1 is LNHNV, CDR2 YYDKDF, per germline (reference sequence). The CDR3 spans 13 residues. V was cut by 0 bases and J by 3 bases, with 6 bases left in between. The CDR3 here is CATSRDWRYEQYF. The CDR3 DNA reads TGTGCCACCAGCAGAGATTGGCGCTACGAGCAGTACTTC.

The chain's CDR3 is CASSGNMNTEAFF. The CDR3 region has the DNA TGTGCCAGCAGCGGGAATATGAACACTGAAGCTTTCTTT. The genes are TRBV7-3 and TRBJ1-1, with unresolved D. V dropped 5 bases and J dropped 0 bases, with 7 bases sitting between them. Germline CDR1 reads SGHTA; CDR2 reads FQGTGA. The CDR3 length is 13 residues.

This clone was recorded many times. The rearrangement joins TRBV30 to TRBJ1-1, with 7 bases lining up with TRBD1. With V trimmed by 7 bases and J by 10 bases, 12 bases remained unmatched. The CDR3 sequence is 12 residues long. CDR1 GTSNPN and CDR2 SVGIG come from the germline V gene (reference sequence). CDR3 DNA: TGTGCCTTCAACTCGGACAGGTTGATAGCTTTCTTT. Translating it yields CAFNSDRLIAFF.

This chain links TRBV7-9 with TRBJ1-2; D not certain. V dropped 1 base and J dropped 8 bases, with 14 bases sitting between them. This CDR3 is 14 amino acids long. Per germline, CDR1 SEHNR and CDR2 FQNEAQ (reference sequence). CDR3 sequence: CASSLDGLGIGYTF. CDR3 sequence (DNA): TGTGCCAGCAGCTTAGACGGATTAGGGATCGGCTACACCTTC.

This clone is a singleton in its sample. It is likely a read error: a sequence one base away is far more abundant. The chain is built from TRBV10-3 and TRBJ2-1, with TRBD2 as a possible D gene (5 bases). CDR1 is ENHRY, CDR2 SYGVKD, per germline. The CDR3 loop spans 14 amino acids. CDR3 DNA: TGTGCCATCAGTGAAGGGAGCTCCTACAGTGAGCAGTTCTTC. This sequence encodes CAISEGSSYSEQFF.

This clone was seen a few times. Other nucleotide sequences in the sample specify the same CDR3. This chain joins TRBV27 and TRBJ1-2; tentative D call: TRBD1 (5 bases). The germline CDR1 and CDR2 sequences are MNHEY and SMNVEV (reference sequence). This CDR3 has 15 residues. The ends were cut back, 0 bases at V and 2 bases at J, with 10 bases in the middle. The CDR3 loop is CASSLSWQGNYGYTF. The CDR3 bases are TGTGCCAGCAGTTTATCGTGGCAGGGAAACTATGGCTACACCTTC.

This clone has more than one count but fewer than ten. This rearrangement joins TRBV2 to TRBJ1-5; D not certain. The length of the CDR3 is 16 residues. V shed 4 bases and J shed 0 bases, with 13 bases lying between them. Germline lookup yields CDR1 SNHLY and CDR2 FYNNEI. The CDR3 sequence: CASSGRRTYSNQPQHF. The CDR3 DNA reads as TGTGCCAGCAGTGGACGTAGAACCTATAGCAATCAGCCCCAGCATTTT. The full variable domain, rest sourced from reference TRBV2 and TRBJ1-5, is EPEVTQTPSHQVTQMGQEVILRCVPISNHLYFYWYRQILGQKVEFLVSFYNNEISEKSEIFDDQFSVERPDGSNFTLKIRSTKLEDSAMYFCASSGRRTYSNQPQHFGDGTRLSIL.

This clone was picked up one time. The chain links TRBV7-9 to TRBJ1-2; D unresolved. CDR3 size: 11 residues. Germline CDR1 SEHNR, CDR2 FQNEAQ (reference sequence). Trimming removed 8 bases at V and 2 bases at J, with 6 bases between. The CDR3 is CASGENYGYTF. The CDR3 bases are TGTGCCAGCGGAGAAAACTATGGCTACACCTTC.

As DNA, the CDR3 is TGTGCCAGCAGCCCCCCGGGGGGAAACCTCTACGAGCAGTACTTC. As protein: CASSPPGGNLYEQYF. The rearrangement uses TRBV5-4 and TRBJ2-7, with TRBD2 identical over 7 bases. The CDR3 extends over 15 amino acids. The ends lost 4 bases at V and 3 bases at J; junction bases unmatched: 10. The germline CDR1 and CDR2 sequences are SGHNT and YYREEE (reference sequence).

In its sample, this clone was seen once. A much larger clone sits a single nucleotide away, making a read error possible. The chain employs TRBV21-1 and TRBJ2-7; TRBD2 was called by the table and not checked on the DNA. TRBV21-1 is described as a pseudogene. The CDR3 is 16 amino acids. The CDR3 bases are TGTGCCAGCAGCAAAACGAGCGGCGGGTCCACCTACGAGCAGTACTTC. It codes for CASSKTSGGSTYEQYF.

With respect to this clone: A far more abundant clone sits one base away, making this likely a read error. The J gene is TRBJ1-2, the V gene TRBV6-6, with 9 nucleotides matching TRBD1. There are 15 residues in the CDR3. Germline V CDR1 and CDR2: MNHNY, SVGAGI (reference sequence). V gave up 4 bases and J gave up 4 bases; unmatched junction bases: 7. DNA for the CDR3: TGTGCCAGCAGTTCCCCGGGACAGGGTCGCTATGGCTACACCTTC. Translated, it gives CASSSPGQGRYGYTF.

The chain employs TRBV6-5 and TRBJ2-7, with 9 bases that match TRBD2. The CDR3 covers 15 residues. After removal of 0 bases from V and 4 bases from J, the junction contained 4 bases not matched to a gene. Germline assignment: CDR1 MNHEY and CDR2 SVGAGI. Here the CDR3 reads CASSYSGLALYEQYF. For the CDR3, the DNA is TGTGCCAGCAGTTACTCAGGACTAGCGCTTTACGAGCAGTACTTC.

Here the CDR3 DNA reads TGTGCCAGCCTCAGGGGGGGGACTGAAGCTTTCTTT. Translated: CASLRGGTEAFF. This chain connects TRBV28 to TRBJ1-1, with 7 bases identical to TRBD1. The J segment lost 5 bases and the V segment lost 8 bases, leaving 5 bases of the junction unmatched. The length of the CDR3 is 12 residues. Germline CDR1 reads MDHEN; CDR2 reads SYDVKM. The full variable domain, completed using reference TRBV28 and TRBJ1-1, is DVKVTQSSRYLVKRTGEKVFLECVQDMDHENMFWYRQDPGLGLRLIYFSYDVKMKEKGDIPEGYSVSREKKERFSLILESASTNQTSMYLCASLRGGTEAFFGQGTRLTVV.

This chain connects TRBV7-9 to TRBJ1-1; unclear D gene. This CDR3 is 14 amino acids long. The V gene's germline CDR1 is SEHNR and CDR2 FQNEAQ (reference sequence). V lost 5 bases, J lost 4 bases, and 14 bases lay in between. The CDR3 DNA is TGTGCCAGCAGCGGTCGGGGAGGTAGCACTGAAGCTTTCTTT. This translates into CASSGRGGSTEAFF.